The next 10 T cell receptor beta chains were all read from a single sample in a study of blood T cell repertoires in COVID-19. Sequencing used immunoSEQ multiplex PCR; TCRdb keeps in-frame clones, though not all of them. Found here are 230,000 or so clones, 70% to 85% of them singletons; the top ten hold around 2%. What was sequenced was peripheral blood. The receptors here all came from a man aged 35 to 55 who had recovered from COVID-19.

The chain combines TRBV7-9 with TRBJ2-7; D gene ambiguous. The CDR3 loop spans 8 amino acids. With 5 bases removed from V and 13 bases from J, the gap between germline ends came to 6 bases. Germline-derived CDR1 and CDR2 are SEHNR and FQNEAQ (reference sequence). Written as DNA, the CDR3 is TGTGCCAGCAGCCCGACATACTTC. It specifies CASSPTYF.

In this sample, this clone turned up a few times. The genes are TRBV23-1 and TRBJ2-7; D gene uncertain. TRBV23-1 is an ORF, with its function uncertain. V gave up 0 bases and J gave up 6 bases, with 15 bases separating them. The CDR3 contains 15 residues. For the CDR3, the DNA is TGCGCCAGCAGTCAATCCGTCCCTGGGCCGGCCGAGCAGTACTTC. As protein: CASSQSVPGPAEQYF.

The chain links TRBV6-4 to TRBJ2-7; D is ambiguous. The CDR3 is 16 amino acids. Deletions cut 3 bases from V and 2 bases from J, with 17 bases between. Per the germline V gene, CDR1 is MRHNA and CDR2 is SNTAGT. CDR3 nucleotides: TGTGCCAGCAGTGAGTCGGTATGGCGGAAGACCTACGAGCAGTACTTC. Translation: CASSESVWRKTYEQYF.

The chain links TRBV4-3 to TRBJ1-1, with D unresolved. From germline, CDR1 is LGHNA and CDR2 YSLEER. Trimming removed 1 base at V and 4 bases at J, with 10 bases between. This CDR3 has 14 amino acids. For the CDR3, the DNA is TGCGCCAGCAGCCAAGGGACTTACCCCACTGAAGCTTTCTTT. This sequence encodes CASSQGTYPTEAFF.

This chain links TRBV5-8 with TRBJ1-5; 8 bases agree with TRBD1. CDR1 SGHTS and CDR2 YDEGEE come from the germline V gene. CDR3 size: 15 residues. The trim removed 3 bases at V and 1 base at J, leaving 3 bases unmatched. CDR3 loop: CASSSDRASNQPQHF. The CDR3 region has the DNA TGTGCCAGCAGCTCGGACAGGGCAAGCAATCAGCCCCAGCATTTT.

The CDR3 reads CASSSAGGPNYGYTF. DNA of the CDR3: TGTGCCAGCAGCTCAGCAGGGGGCCCTAACTATGGCTACACCTTC. The chain recombines TRBV7-8 with TRBJ1-2; 8 bases fit TRBD1. V lost 4 bases and J lost 0; bases outside the gene matches: 4. Germline assignment: CDR1 SGHVS and CDR2 FQNEAQ. There are 15 residues in the CDR3.

The chain uses TRBV19 and TRBJ1-5; 8 bases are shared with TRBD1. CDR3 length: 20 residues. CDR1 and CDR2 from the germline V gene are LNHDA and SQIVND (reference sequence). The trim removed 2 bases at V and 5 bases at J, leaving 20 bases unmatched. This chain's CDR3 is CASSIHRGTGGKGRYQPQHF. The CDR3 DNA reads TGTGCCAGTAGTATACATCGGGGTACAGGGGGGAAGGGGCGATATCAGCCCCAGCATTTT. Looking up the rest from reference TRBV19 and TRBJ1-5 gives the full variable domain: DGGITQSPKYLFRKEGQNVTLSCEQNLNHDAMYWYRQDPGQGLRLIYYSQIVNDFQKGDIAEGYSVSREKKESFPLTVTSAQKNPTAFYLCASSIHRGTGGKGRYQPQHFGDGTRLSIL.

This clone was recorded a few times. The gene calls are TRBV5-4 and TRBJ2-1, with 11 positions matching TRBD2. Trimming removed 2 bases from V and 4 bases from J; junction bases left unmatched: 5. CDR3 size: 16 residues. CDR1 SGHNT and CDR2 YYREEE come from the germline V gene (reference sequence). The CDR3 loop is CASSFGGLAEYNEQFF. The DNA of the CDR3 is TGTGCCAGCAGCTTTGGGGGACTAGCGGAATACAATGAGCAGTTCTTC. The full variable domain, rest sourced from reference TRBV5-4 and TRBJ2-1, is ETGVTQSPTHLIKTRGQQVTLRCSSQSGHNTVSWYQQALGQGPQFIFQYYREEENGRGNFPPRFSGLQFPNYSSELNVNALELDDSALYLCASSFGGLAEYNEQFFGPGTRLTVL.

The chain combines TRBV7-6 with TRBJ1-1; the match to TRBD1 covers 8 bases. After removal of 1 base from V and 1 base from J, the junction contained 2 bases not matched to a gene. The CDR3 extends over 15 amino acids. Germline values: CDR1 SGHVS, CDR2 FNYEAQ. In DNA, the CDR3 is TGTGCCAGCAGCTTAGGGCAGGGGGCGAACACTGAAGCTTTCTTT. Translating gives CASSLGQGANTEAFF.

The chain joins TRBV6-5 to TRBJ1-2; D gene unclear. V was clipped by 7 bases and J by 3 bases, with 12 bases between them. The CDR3 has 13 amino acids. The germline CDR1 and CDR2 sequences are MNHEY and SVGAGI. The CDR3 reads CASKHYRDYGYTF. The CDR3, as DNA: TGTGCCAGCAAACATTACAGAGACTATGGCTACACCTTC.